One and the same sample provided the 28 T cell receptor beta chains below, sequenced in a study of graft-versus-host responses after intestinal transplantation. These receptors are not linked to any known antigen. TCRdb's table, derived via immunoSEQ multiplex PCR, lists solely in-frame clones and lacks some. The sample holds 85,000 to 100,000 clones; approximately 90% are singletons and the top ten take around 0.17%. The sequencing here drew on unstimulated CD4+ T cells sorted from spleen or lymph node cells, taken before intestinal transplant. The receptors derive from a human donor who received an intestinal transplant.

The CDR3: CAWSALETSAITDTQYF. Here the CDR3 DNA reads TGTGCCTGGAGCGCCCTGGAGACTAGCGCTATCACAGATACGCAGTATTTT. This sequence joins TRBV30 and TRBJ2-3; 8 bases are shared with TRBD2. V lost 3 bases and J lost 2; bases outside the gene matches: 13. The CDR3 runs to 17 residues. CDR1 and CDR2 from the germline V gene are GTSNPN and SVGIG (reference sequence).

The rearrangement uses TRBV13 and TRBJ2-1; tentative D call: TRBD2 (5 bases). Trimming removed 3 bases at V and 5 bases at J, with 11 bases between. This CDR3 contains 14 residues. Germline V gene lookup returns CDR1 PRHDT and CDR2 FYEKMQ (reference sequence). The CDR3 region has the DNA TGTGCCAGCAGCTTTCGTCTTAGCGACAATGAGCAGTTCTTC. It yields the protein CASSFRLSDNEQFF.

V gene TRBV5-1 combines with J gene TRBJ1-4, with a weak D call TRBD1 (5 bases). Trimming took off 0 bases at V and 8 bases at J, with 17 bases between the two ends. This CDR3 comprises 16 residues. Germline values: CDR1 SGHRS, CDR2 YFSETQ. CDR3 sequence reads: CASSLGFRGVEEKLFF. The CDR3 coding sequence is TGCGCCAGCAGCTTGGGATTTCGGGGGGTAGAAGAAAAACTGTTTTTT.

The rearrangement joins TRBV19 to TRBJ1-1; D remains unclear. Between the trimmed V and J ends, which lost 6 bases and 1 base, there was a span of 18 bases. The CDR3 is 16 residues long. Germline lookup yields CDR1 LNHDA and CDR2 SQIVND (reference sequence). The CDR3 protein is CASRGRDWVGNTEAFF. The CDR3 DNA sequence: TGTGCCAGTAGAGGGAGGGATTGGGTGGGGAACACTGAAGCTTTCTTT.

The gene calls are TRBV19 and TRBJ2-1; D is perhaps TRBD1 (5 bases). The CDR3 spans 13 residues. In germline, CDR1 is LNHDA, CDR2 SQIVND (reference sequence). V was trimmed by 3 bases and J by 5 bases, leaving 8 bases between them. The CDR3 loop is CASSIVGDNEQFF. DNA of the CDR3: TGTGCCAGTAGTATCGTAGGGGACAATGAGCAGTTCTTC.

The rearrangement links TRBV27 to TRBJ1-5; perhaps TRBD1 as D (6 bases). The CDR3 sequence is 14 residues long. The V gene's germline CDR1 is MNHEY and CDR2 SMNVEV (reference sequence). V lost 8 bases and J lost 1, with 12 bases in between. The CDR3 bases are TGTGCCAGCGGAAGGGGGGGGAGCAATCAGCCCCAGCATTTT. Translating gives CASGRGGSNQPQHF.

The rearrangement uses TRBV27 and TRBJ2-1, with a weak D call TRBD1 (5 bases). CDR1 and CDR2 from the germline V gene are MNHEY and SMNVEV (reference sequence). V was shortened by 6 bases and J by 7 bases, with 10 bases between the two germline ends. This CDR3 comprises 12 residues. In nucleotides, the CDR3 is TGTGCCAGCAGCGAAAGACAGAATGAGCAGTTCTTC. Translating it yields CASSERQNEQFF.

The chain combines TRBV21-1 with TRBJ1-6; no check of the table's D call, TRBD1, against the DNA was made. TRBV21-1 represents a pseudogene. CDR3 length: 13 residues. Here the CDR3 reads CASSKTGIPPLHF. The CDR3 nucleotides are TGTGCCAGCAGCAAGACAGGGATCCCACCCCTCCACTTT.

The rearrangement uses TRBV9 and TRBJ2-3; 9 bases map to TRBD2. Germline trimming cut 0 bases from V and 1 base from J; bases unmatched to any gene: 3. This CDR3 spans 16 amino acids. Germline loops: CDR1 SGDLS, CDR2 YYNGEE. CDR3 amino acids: CASSVAASGGTDTQYF. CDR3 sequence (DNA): TGTGCCAGCAGCGTAGCGGCTAGCGGGGGCACAGATACGCAGTATTTT.

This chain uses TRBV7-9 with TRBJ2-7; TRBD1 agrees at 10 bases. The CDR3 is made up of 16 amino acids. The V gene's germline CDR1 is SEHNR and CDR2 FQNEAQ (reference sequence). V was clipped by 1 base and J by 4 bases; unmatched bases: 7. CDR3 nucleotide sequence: TGTGCCAGCAGCTTAGATAGGGACAGGGGTGCTTACGAGCAGTACTTC. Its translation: CASSLDRDRGAYEQYF. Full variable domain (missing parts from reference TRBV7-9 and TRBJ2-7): DTGVSQNPRHKITKRGQNVTFRCDPISEHNRLYWYRQTLGQGPEFLTYFQNEAQLEKSRLLSDRFSAERPKGSFSTLEIQRTEQGDSAMYLCASSLDRDRGAYEQYFGPGTRLTVT.

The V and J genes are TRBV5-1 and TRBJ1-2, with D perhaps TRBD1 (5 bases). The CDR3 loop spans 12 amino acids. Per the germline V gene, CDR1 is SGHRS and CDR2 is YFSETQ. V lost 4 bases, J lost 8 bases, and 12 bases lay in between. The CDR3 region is CASSVDRGGYTF. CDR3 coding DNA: TGCGCCAGCAGCGTTGACAGAGGCGGCTACACCTTC. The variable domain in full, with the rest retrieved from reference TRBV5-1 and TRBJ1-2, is KAGVTQTPRYLIKTRGQQVTLSCSPISGHRSVSWYQQTPGQGLQFLFEYFSETQRNKGNFPGRFSGRQFSNSRSEMNVSTLELGDSALYLCASSVDRGGYTFGSGTRLTVV.

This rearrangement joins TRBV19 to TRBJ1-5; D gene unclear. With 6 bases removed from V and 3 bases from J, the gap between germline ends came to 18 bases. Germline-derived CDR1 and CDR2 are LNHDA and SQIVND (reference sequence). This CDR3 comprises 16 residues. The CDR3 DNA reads TGTGCCAGTAGCCTAAATCACGTACCTACCAATCAGCCCCAGCATTTT. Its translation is CASSLNHVPTNQPQHF.

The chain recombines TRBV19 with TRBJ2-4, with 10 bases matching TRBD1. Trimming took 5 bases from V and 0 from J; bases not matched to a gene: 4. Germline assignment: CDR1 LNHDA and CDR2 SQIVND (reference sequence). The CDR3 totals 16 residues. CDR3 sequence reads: CASSPGTGVAKNIQYF. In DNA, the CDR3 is TGTGCCAGTAGTCCTGGGACAGGGGTAGCCAAAAACATTCAGTACTTC.

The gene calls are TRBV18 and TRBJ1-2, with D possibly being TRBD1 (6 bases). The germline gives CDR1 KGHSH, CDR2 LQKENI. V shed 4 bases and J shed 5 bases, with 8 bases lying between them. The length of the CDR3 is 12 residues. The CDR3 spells CASSLGQYGYTF. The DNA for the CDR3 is TGTGCCAGCTCACTCGGACAGTATGGCTACACCTTC.

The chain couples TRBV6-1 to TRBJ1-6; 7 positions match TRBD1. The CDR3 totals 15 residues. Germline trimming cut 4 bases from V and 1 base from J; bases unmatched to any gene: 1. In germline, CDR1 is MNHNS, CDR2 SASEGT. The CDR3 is CASSGQGSYNSPLHF. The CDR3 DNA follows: TGTGCCAGCAGTGGACAGGGATCCTATAATTCACCCCTCCACTTT.

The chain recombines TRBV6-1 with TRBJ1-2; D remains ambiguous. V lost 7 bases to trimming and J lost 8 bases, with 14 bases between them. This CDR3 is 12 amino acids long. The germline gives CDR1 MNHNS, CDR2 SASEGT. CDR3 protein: CASTGPGDGYTF. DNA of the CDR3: TGTGCCAGCACTGGCCCGGGAGACGGCTACACCTTC.

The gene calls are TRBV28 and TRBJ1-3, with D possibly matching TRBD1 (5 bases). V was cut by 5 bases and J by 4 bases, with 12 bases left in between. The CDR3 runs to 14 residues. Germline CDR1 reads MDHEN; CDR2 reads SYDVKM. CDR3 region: CASSGRGLGNTIYF. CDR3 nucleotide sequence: TGTGCCAGCAGTGGCCGGGGGTTAGGAAACACCATATATTTT.

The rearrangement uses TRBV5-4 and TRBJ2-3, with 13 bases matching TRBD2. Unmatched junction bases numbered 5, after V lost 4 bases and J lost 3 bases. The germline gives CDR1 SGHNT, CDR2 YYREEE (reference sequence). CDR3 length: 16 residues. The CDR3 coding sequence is TGTGCCAGCAGCCGGGGACTAGCGGGGATAACAGATACGCAGTATTTT. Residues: CASSRGLAGITDTQYF.

The CDR3 region is CASIVRTSYEQYF. CDR3 coding DNA: TGTGCCAGCATAGTCAGGACTTCCTACGAGCAGTACTTC. The genes are TRBV6-1 and TRBJ2-7; a possible D gene is TRBD2 (5 bases). CDR3 length: 13 amino acids. V lost 7 bases, J lost 1 base, and 11 bases lay in between. Germline V gives CDR1 MNHNS, CDR2 SASEGT.

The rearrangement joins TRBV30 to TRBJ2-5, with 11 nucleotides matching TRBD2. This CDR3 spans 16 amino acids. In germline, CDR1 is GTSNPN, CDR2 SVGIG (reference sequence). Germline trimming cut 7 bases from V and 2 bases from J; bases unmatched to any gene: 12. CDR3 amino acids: CALKRLAGTLQETQYF. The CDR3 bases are TGTGCCTTAAAACGACTAGCGGGGACCCTTCAAGAGACCCAGTACTTC.

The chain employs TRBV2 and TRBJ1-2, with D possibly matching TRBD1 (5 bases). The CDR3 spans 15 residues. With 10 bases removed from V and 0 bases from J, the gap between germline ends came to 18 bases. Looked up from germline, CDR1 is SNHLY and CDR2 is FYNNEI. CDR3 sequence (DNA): TGTGCCATGCAATCCGGGGGTTACACTAACTATGGCTACACCTTC. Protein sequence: CAMQSGGYTNYGYTF.

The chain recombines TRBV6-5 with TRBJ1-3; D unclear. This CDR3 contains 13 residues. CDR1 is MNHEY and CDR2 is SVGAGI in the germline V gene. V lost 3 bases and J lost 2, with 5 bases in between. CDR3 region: CASSYGPGNTIYF. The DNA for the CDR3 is TGTGCCAGCAGTTATGGGCCTGGAAACACCATATATTTT.

CDR3 nucleotides: TGTGCCAGTCCCCTCTCTAGCGGGATAAGCTCCTACGAGCAGTACTTC. It translates to CASPLSSGISSYEQYF. The chain uses TRBV25-1 and TRBJ2-7, with TRBD2 matching over 9 bases. The V segment lost 9 bases and the J segment 0 bases; nucleotides outside the gene matches: 12. The CDR3 has 16 residues. CDR1 is MGHDK and CDR2 is SYGVNS in the germline V gene.

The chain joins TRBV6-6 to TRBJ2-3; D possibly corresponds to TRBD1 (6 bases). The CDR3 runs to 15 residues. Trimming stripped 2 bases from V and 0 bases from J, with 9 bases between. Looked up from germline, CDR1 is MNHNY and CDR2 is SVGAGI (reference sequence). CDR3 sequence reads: CASSYGGQSTDTQYF. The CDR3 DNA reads TGTGCCAGCAGTTACGGTGGACAGAGCACAGATACGCAGTATTTT.

The CDR3 sequence is CASSLVSAGRGADTQYF. The CDR3 nucleotides are TGTGCCAGCAGCTTAGTATCTGCTGGCCGGGGGGCCGATACGCAGTATTTT. V usage is TRBV7-2 and J usage is TRBJ2-3; D might be TRBD2 (7 bases). V was trimmed by 1 base and J by 6 bases, leaving 20 bases between them. CDR1 is SGHTA, CDR2 FQGNSA, per germline. The CDR3 contains 17 residues.

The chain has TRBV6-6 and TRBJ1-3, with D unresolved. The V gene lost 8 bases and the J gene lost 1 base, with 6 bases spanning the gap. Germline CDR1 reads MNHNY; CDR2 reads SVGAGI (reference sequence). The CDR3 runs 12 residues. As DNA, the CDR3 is TGTGCCAGCCGAGAGTCTGGAAACACCATATATTTT. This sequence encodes CASRESGNTIYF.

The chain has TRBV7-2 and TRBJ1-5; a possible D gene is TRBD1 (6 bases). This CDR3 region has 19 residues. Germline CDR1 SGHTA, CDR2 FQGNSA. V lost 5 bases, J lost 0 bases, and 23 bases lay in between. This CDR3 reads CASSNKRRWDIDSNQPQHF. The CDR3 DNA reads TGTGCCAGCAGCAACAAGAGACGATGGGACATCGATAGCAATCAGCCCCAGCATTTT.

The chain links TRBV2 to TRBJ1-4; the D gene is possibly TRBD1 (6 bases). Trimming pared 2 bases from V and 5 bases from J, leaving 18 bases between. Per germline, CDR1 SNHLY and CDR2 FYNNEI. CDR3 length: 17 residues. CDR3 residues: CASSESGGRYKNEKLFF. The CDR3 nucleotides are TGTGCCAGCAGTGAATCGGGGGGCCGTTACAAGAATGAAAAACTGTTTTTT.